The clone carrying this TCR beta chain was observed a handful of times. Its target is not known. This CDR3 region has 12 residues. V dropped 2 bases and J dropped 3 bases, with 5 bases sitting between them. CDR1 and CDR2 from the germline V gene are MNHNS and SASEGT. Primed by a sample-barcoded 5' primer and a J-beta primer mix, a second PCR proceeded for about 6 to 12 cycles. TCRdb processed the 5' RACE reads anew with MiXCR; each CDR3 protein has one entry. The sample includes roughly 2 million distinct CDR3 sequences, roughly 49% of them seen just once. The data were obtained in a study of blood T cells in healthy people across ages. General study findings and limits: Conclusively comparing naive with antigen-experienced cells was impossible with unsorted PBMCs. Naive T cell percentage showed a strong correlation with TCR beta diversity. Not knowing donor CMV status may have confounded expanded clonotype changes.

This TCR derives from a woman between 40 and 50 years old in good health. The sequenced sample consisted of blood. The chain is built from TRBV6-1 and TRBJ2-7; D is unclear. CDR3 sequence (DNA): TGTGCCAGCAGTGAAACTTACTACGAGCAGTACTTC. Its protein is CASSETYYEQYF.